This T cell receptor (beta chain) stems from a study of blood T cell repertoires in COVID-19. About the research overall: Cohort 3 recovered donors had two negative PCRs, clearance, or symptom resolution. COVID-19 samples from acute and convalescent phases originated in the United States, Italy and Spain. PBMCs, B-cell-depleted T cells, or T cells provided the cDNA or gDNA that made up the material.

Per the germline V gene, CDR1 is SGHTA and CDR2 is FQGNSA. The CDR3 contains 18 residues. V was trimmed by 0 bases and J by 2 bases, leaving 19 bases between them. The data were produced by immunoSEQ multiplex PCR, yet TCRdb's version contains in-frame clones alone and is incomplete. There are 200,000 to 250,000 clones in the sample; roughly nine tenths occur only once, and 3% to 3.5% lies in the top ten. The sequenced material came from PBMCs or T cells enriched from blood (not recorded which). The V call is TRBV7-2, the J call TRBJ1-2; possibly TRBD1 for D (5 bases). The clonotype was recovered from a woman between 45 and 65 years old in a cohort exposed to, infected with or recovered from COVID-19 (not recorded which). Written as DNA, the CDR3 is TGTGCCAGCAGCTTAGCGCTAGGGCAGGGCGACCGCAACTATGGCTACACCTTC. Amino acids: CASSLALGQGDRNYGYTF.